These 21 T cell receptor beta chains were all obtained from the same sample, sequenced in a study of cytomegalovirus exposure and HLA in healthy donors. PCR primers comprised 60 Vbeta and 13 Jbeta primers. The assay was immunoSEQ multiplex PCR, and TCRdb's table has in-frame clones only and misses some. The sample yields about 100,000 clones, approximately 82% seen once. Input material: PBMCs. The receptors shown here come from a woman aged 18-35 years in good health and CMV-seronegative.

This clone was observed a single time. The chain uses TRBV18 and TRBJ1-1; the D gene is possibly TRBD1 (6 bases). Trimming left V 6 bases short and J 1 base short, with 15 bases between. The CDR3 has 15 residues. In germline, CDR1 is KGHSH, CDR2 LQKENI. The CDR3 region is CASSPRGARNTEAFF. The CDR3 DNA follows: TGTGCCAGCTCTCCCCGGGGGGCTAGGAACACTGAAGCTTTCTTT. The whole variable domain, remainder taken from reference TRBV18 and TRBJ1-1, is NAGVMQNPRHLVRRRGQEARLRCSPMKGHSHVYWYRQLPEEGLKFMVYLQKENIIDESGMPKERFSAEFPKEGPSILRIQQVVRGDSAAYFCASSPRGARNTEAFFGQGTRLTVV.

This clone was detected only a few times. V is TRBV10-2 and J is TRBJ2-3; D may be TRBD2 (6 bases). This CDR3 has 14 amino acids. V was trimmed by 3 bases and J by 5 bases, leaving 12 bases between them. The germline CDR1 and CDR2 sequences are WSHSY and SAAADI. As DNA, the CDR3 is TGCGCCAGCAGTGATGGGGGGAGTGAAGATACGCAGTATTTT. Translated, it gives CASSDGGSEDTQYF.

The J gene is TRBJ1-6, the V gene TRBV4-1; maybe TRBD1 (6 bases). There are 16 residues in the CDR3. The V end was cut by 1 base, the J end by 7 bases, with 14 bases between. Per the germline V gene, CDR1 is MGHRA and CDR2 is YSYEKL. CDR3 amino acids: CASSQGGQEVNSPLHF. CDR3 coding DNA: TGCGCCAGCAGCCAAGGGGGGCAGGAGGTGAATTCACCCCTCCACTTT.

This clone occurred once. The gene calls are TRBV28 and TRBJ2-4, with 7 bases aligning to TRBD1. The CDR3 consists of 16 residues. Germline loops: CDR1 MDHEN, CDR2 SYDVKM. Trimming cost V 5 bases and J 0 bases; bases outside gene matches: 7. DNA for the CDR3: TGTGCCAGCAGTATACAGGGGATTCTAGCCAAAAACATTCAGTACTTC. Amino acid sequence: CASSIQGILAKNIQYF.

A word on this clone: This sample includes further DNA sequences coding for the same CDR3. The J gene is TRBJ2-7, the V gene TRBV5-4; TRBD1 matches 8 bases. The length of the CDR3 is 14 residues. CDR1 is SGHNT and CDR2 is YYREEE in the germline V gene (reference sequence). V trimming: 3 bases; J trimming: 3 bases; junction bases outside the gene matches: 5. The CDR3, as DNA: TGTGCCAGCAGCTCTTACAGGGGGATCTACGAGCAGTACTTC. Protein: CASSSYRGIYEQYF. The full variable domain, in which reference TRBV5-4 and TRBJ2-7 provide the parts outside the CDR3, is ETGVTQSPTHLIKTRGQQVTLRCSSQSGHNTVSWYQQALGQGPQFIFQYYREEENGRGNFPPRFSGLQFPNYSSELNVNALELDDSALYLCASSSYRGIYEQYFGPGTRLTVT.

The V call is TRBV19, the J call TRBJ1-3; unclear D gene. V was cut by 1 base and J by 0 bases, with 7 bases left in between. CDR3 length: 15 residues. Germline lookup yields CDR1 LNHDA and CDR2 SQIVND (reference sequence). This CDR3 is CASSIVPVSGNTIYF. The CDR3 nucleotides read TGTGCCAGTAGTATAGTGCCAGTCTCTGGAAACACCATATATTTT.

The rearrangement links TRBV28 to TRBJ1-6; a possible D gene is TRBD1 (6 bases). This CDR3 is built from 14 residues. Trimming stripped 3 bases from V and 10 bases from J, with 13 bases between. The germline gives CDR1 MDHEN, CDR2 SYDVKM. The CDR3, as DNA: TGTGCCAGCAGTTTCGGCGGGGGGCGATCACCCCTCCACTTT. It is translated as CASSFGGGRSPLHF.

This clone was detected a few times. The chain uses TRBV2 and TRBJ2-1, with a tentative D call TRBD2 (5 bases). There are 13 residues in the CDR3. The V end was cut by 7 bases, the J end by 1 base, with 8 bases between. In germline, CDR1 is SNHLY, CDR2 FYNNEI. The CDR3 DNA is TGTGCCAGCAAGGAGGTTTCCTACAATGAGCAGTTCTTC. It encodes CASKEVSYNEQFF.

The chain has TRBV6-6 and TRBJ2-7, with D possibly matching TRBD1 (5 bases). The germline V gene has CDR1 MNHNY and CDR2 SVGAGI (reference sequence). CDR3 length: 14 amino acids. Deletions cut 2 bases from V and 1 base from J, with 9 bases between. CDR3: CASSYRGPSYEQYF. The CDR3, as DNA: TGTGCCAGCAGTTACAGGGGCCCTTCCTACGAGCAGTACTTC.

This chain uses TRBV6-5 with TRBJ2-7; 8 bases align to TRBD2. Germline V gene lookup returns CDR1 MNHEY and CDR2 SVGAGI. The V gene end was trimmed by 5 bases and the J gene end by 4 bases; junction bases not matched to a gene: 7. The CDR3 spans 14 residues. The CDR3 DNA is TGTGCCAGCAGTGAGCGGGGGAGACCATACGAGCAGTACTTC. Its translation: CASSERGRPYEQYF.

This chain connects TRBV9 to TRBJ2-7, with 8 nucleotides matching TRBD1. CDR3 length equals 14 residues. V gave up 0 bases and J gave up 3 bases; unmatched junction bases: 2. The germline CDR1 and CDR2 sequences are SGDLS and YYNGEE. CDR3 in amino acids: CASSVGTGNYEQYF. CDR3 bases: TGTGCCAGCAGCGTAGGGACAGGGAACTACGAGCAGTACTTC.

This clone was seen a handful of times. This chain connects TRBV10-1 to TRBJ1-5; unclear D gene. Germline V gene data show CDR1 as WNHNN and CDR2 as SYGVQD (reference sequence). CDR3 length: 14 residues. V was trimmed by 5 bases and J by 4 bases, leaving 12 bases between them. The CDR3 DNA reads TGCGCCAGCAGTATCTGGCCGATGAATCAGCCCCAGCATTTT. This encodes CASSIWPMNQPQHF.

This clone was seen only a few times. The V gene is TRBV28, the J gene TRBJ1-2; D remains unclear. The CDR3 runs 14 residues. V lost 3 bases to trimming and J lost 1 base, with 9 bases between them. From germline, CDR1 is MDHEN and CDR2 SYDVKM. The DNA of the CDR3 is TGTGCCAGCAGTTTGGCAGGAAGTAACTATGGCTACACCTTC. The encoded protein is CASSLAGSNYGYTF.

The gene calls are TRBV7-9 and TRBJ1-3, with TRBD1 matching over 10 bases. The V segment lost 0 bases and the J segment 4 bases; nucleotides outside the gene matches: 9. The CDR3 runs 18 residues. Germline lookup yields CDR1 SEHNR and CDR2 FQNEAQ (reference sequence). DNA for the CDR3: TGTGCCAGCAGCTTAGCTCGAGGGGACAGGGGACCAGGAAACACCATATATTTT. Translation gives CASSLARGDRGPGNTIYF. Together with reference TRBV7-9 and TRBJ1-3, the CDR3 gives the full variable domain: DTGVSQNPRHKITKRGQNVTFRCDPISEHNRLYWYRQTLGQGPEFLTYFQNEAQLEKSRLLSDRFSAERPKGSFSTLEIQRTEQGDSAMYLCASSLARGDRGPGNTIYFGEGSWLTVV.

The chain carries TRBV29-1 and TRBJ2-3, with a weak D call TRBD2 (5 bases). CDR1 is SQVTM, CDR2 ANQGSEA, per germline. Trimming left V 5 bases short and J 3 bases short, with 9 bases between. CDR3 length equals 12 residues. CDR3 DNA sequence: TGCAGCGTTCAGGAGGCTACAGATACGCAGTATTTT. Protein product: CSVQEATDTQYF.

This clone was seen a handful of times. The rearrangement uses TRBV6-4 and TRBJ2-3; TRBD2 matches 14 bases. J lost 5 bases, V lost 0 bases, and 4 bases had no gene match. This CDR3 comprises 17 residues. Germline CDR1 and CDR2: MRHNA and SNTAGT. CDR3 protein: CASSDSPTSGGVDTQYF. CDR3 nucleotides: TGTGCCAGCAGTGACTCCCCGACTAGCGGGGGGGTAGATACGCAGTATTTT.

This clone has only one observation. The V call is TRBV29-1, the J call TRBJ1-1; D is uncertain. Between the trimmed V and J ends, which lost 5 bases and 11 bases, there was a span of 18 bases. Germline CDR1 reads SQVTM; CDR2 reads ANQGSEA. This CDR3 is built from 12 residues. DNA of the CDR3: TGCAGCGTTCTCGTGCGGGCCCCGATCGCTTTCTTT. Its translation: CSVLVRAPIAFF. Using reference TRBV29-1 and TRBJ1-1 for the parts outside the CDR3, the full variable domain is SAVISQKPSRDICQRGTSLTIQCQVDSQVTMMFWYRQQPGQSLTLIATANQGSEATYESGFVIDKFPISRPNLTFSTLTVSNMSPEDSSIYLCSVLVRAPIAFFGQGTRLTVV.

The chain has TRBV27 and TRBJ2-1, with 8 bases aligning to TRBD2. With V trimmed by 8 bases and J by 9 bases, 12 bases remained unmatched. The CDR3 has 14 residues. Looked up from germline, CDR1 is MNHEY and CDR2 is SMNVEV (reference sequence). CDR3 sequence (DNA): TGTGCCAGCGCATTGGGGACTAGTGGAAGTGAGCAGTTCTTC. As protein: CASALGTSGSEQFF.

V is TRBV7-9 and J is TRBJ2-7, with 8 bases matching TRBD1. The V gene end was trimmed by 3 bases and the J gene end by 2 bases; junction bases not matched to a gene: 6. The CDR3 sequence is 15 residues long. CDR1 is SEHNR and CDR2 is FQNEAQ in the germline V gene (reference sequence). CDR3 coding DNA: TGTGCCAGCAGCTTCGCCGGGACAGGTACCTACGAGCAGTACTTC. It is translated as CASSFAGTGTYEQYF.

DNA for the CDR3: TGTGCCAGCAGTGAATTGGCAGGGGAAGGCTACACCTTC. Protein sequence: CASSELAGEGYTF. V usage is TRBV2 and J usage is TRBJ1-2; possibly TRBD1 for D (6 bases). Trimming removed 2 bases at V and 8 bases at J, with 12 bases between. The germline V gene encodes CDR1 SNHLY and CDR2 FYNNEI. The CDR3 loop spans 13 amino acids.

The rearrangement uses TRBV2 and TRBJ1-6, with 10 bases lining up with TRBD1. The CDR3 length is 16 residues. Germline loops: CDR1 SNHLY, CDR2 FYNNEI. The V segment lost 5 bases and the J segment 5 bases; nucleotides outside the gene matches: 6. CDR3 amino acids: CASSRPGTGDNSPLHF. In DNA, the CDR3 is TGTGCCAGCAGTAGACCCGGGACAGGGGATAATTCACCCCTCCACTTT.